These 12 T cell receptor beta chains were all obtained from the same sample, sequenced in a study of blood T cell repertoires in COVID-19. Profiling relied on immunoSEQ multiplex PCR, and the TCRdb table lists in-frame clones only, not all of them. The table lists about 180,000 clones, less than 90% of them singletons. The sequenced material came from PBMCs or T cells enriched from blood (not recorded which). Receptor source: a human donor with acute COVID-19. The donor label of this sample is uncertain.

The chain has TRBV27 and TRBJ2-7; 10 bases align to TRBD1. The ends lost 10 bases at V and 6 bases at J; junction bases unmatched: 9. The length of the CDR3 is 13 residues. Germline V CDR1 and CDR2: MNHEY, SMNVEV (reference sequence). This CDR3 is CATRRQGAGEQYF. The CDR3, as DNA: TGTGCCACCAGAAGACAGGGGGCTGGCGAGCAGTACTTC.

The V and J genes are TRBV29-1 and TRBJ1-2; 7 positions match TRBD1. V gave up 2 bases and J gave up 4 bases; unmatched junction bases: 4. Germline V gives CDR1 SQVTM, CDR2 ANQGSEA. The CDR3 runs 13 residues. The CDR3 here is CSVEKGGGYGYTF. CDR3 in DNA: TGCAGCGTTGAAAAAGGGGGCGGCTATGGCTACACCTTC.

The chain uses TRBV7-2 and TRBJ2-1, with a possible D match to TRBD2 (6 bases). CDR1 is SGHTA, CDR2 FQGNSA, per germline. V lost 1 base and J 9 bases, leaving 7 bases between the germline ends. This CDR3 contains 12 residues. CDR3 amino acids: CASSLVGGEQFF. The CDR3, as DNA: TGTGCCAGCAGCTTAGTGGGGGGTGAGCAGTTCTTC.

This clone occurred once. The genes are TRBV13 and TRBJ2-5; 7 positions match TRBD1. CDR3 size: 14 residues. The V segment lost 7 bases and the J segment 2 bases; nucleotides outside the gene matches: 7. Germline V CDR1 and CDR2: PRHDT, FYEKMQ (reference sequence). This CDR3 reads CASTLTGPQETQYF. CDR3 coding DNA: TGTGCCAGCACCCTGACAGGGCCACAAGAGACCCAGTACTTC.

The chain has TRBV27 and TRBJ2-2; 11 bases map to TRBD1. The CDR3 is 15 amino acids. Germline trimming cut 4 bases from V and 4 bases from J; bases unmatched to any gene: 2. The germline V gene encodes CDR1 MNHEY and CDR2 SMNVEV (reference sequence). In nucleotides, the CDR3 is TGTGCCAGCAGTTCCGGGACAGGGGGCACCGGGGAGCTGTTTTTT. Protein sequence: CASSSGTGGTGELFF.

V and J are TRBV7-8 and TRBJ1-2; TRBD1 aligns across 7 bases. Germline-derived CDR1 and CDR2 are SGHVS and FQNEAQ. The CDR3 has 14 amino acids. V lost 2 bases to trimming and J lost 2 bases; unmatched junction nucleotides: 2. The CDR3 DNA reads as TGTGCCAGCAGCTTATCCAGGGGGAACTATGGCTACACCTTC. This gives the protein CASSLSRGNYGYTF.

The chain combines TRBV6-5 with TRBJ1-1; tentatively, D is TRBD1 (5 bases). Germline loops: CDR1 MNHEY, CDR2 SVGAGI. This CDR3 is built from 11 residues. Trimming took off 6 bases at V and 7 bases at J, with 9 bases between the two ends. CDR3 sequence: CASRDTVEAFF. CDR3 in DNA: TGTGCCAGCAGGGACACAGTTGAAGCTTTCTTT.

The V and J genes are TRBV19 and TRBJ1-3, with D possibly being TRBD1 (5 bases). Trimming removed 2 bases at V and 0 bases at J, with 8 bases between. The CDR3 sequence is 15 residues long. Germline CDR1 and CDR2: LNHDA and SQIVND (reference sequence). The CDR3 sequence: CASSIRGSSGNTIYF. The DNA of the CDR3 is TGTGCCAGTAGTATACGGGGGTCCTCTGGAAACACCATATATTTT. The whole variable domain, filled in from reference TRBV19 and TRBJ1-3, reads DGGITQSPKYLFRKEGQNVTLSCEQNLNHDAMYWYRQDPGQGLRLIYYSQIVNDFQKGDIAEGYSVSREKKESFPLTVTSAQKNPTAFYLCASSIRGSSGNTIYFGEGSWLTVV.

The chain carries TRBV30 and TRBJ2-5, with 10 bases aligning to TRBD2. The CDR3 covers 15 residues. Germline assignment: CDR1 GTSNPN and CDR2 SVGIG (reference sequence). The V gene end was trimmed by 2 bases and the J gene end by 9 bases; junction bases not matched to a gene: 12. The CDR3 region has the DNA TGTGCCTGGAGTAAAACTAGCGGGGCCCCCTTTGCCCAGTACTTC. This sequence encodes CAWSKTSGAPFAQYF. Full variable domain (missing parts from reference TRBV30 and TRBJ2-5): SQTIHQWPATLVQPVGSPLSLECTVEGTSNPNLYWYRQAAGRGLQLLFYSVGIGQISSEVPQNLSASRPQDRQFILSSKKLLLSDSGFYLCAWSKTSGAPFAQYFGPGTRLLVL.

The rearrangement links TRBV19 to TRBJ1-5; D might be TRBD1 (5 bases). Trimming cost V 8 bases and J 0 bases, with 11 bases left between them. CDR3 length: 14 amino acids. Germline-derived CDR1 and CDR2 are LNHDA and SQIVND (reference sequence). CDR3 nucleotide sequence: TGTGCCAGTCACGGGGGGTATAGCAATCAGCCCCAGCATTTT. Its translation: CASHGGYSNQPQHF. Using reference TRBV19 and TRBJ1-5 for the parts outside the CDR3, the full variable domain is DGGITQSPKYLFRKEGQNVTLSCEQNLNHDAMYWYRQDPGQGLRLIYYSQIVNDFQKGDIAEGYSVSREKKESFPLTVTSAQKNPTAFYLCASHGGYSNQPQHFGDGTRLSIL.

This clone was observed a single time. The gene calls are TRBV5-1 and TRBJ2-7, with D tentatively TRBD2 (5 bases). The germline V gene has CDR1 SGHRS and CDR2 YFSETQ. V shed 2 bases and J shed 7 bases, with 13 bases lying between them. The CDR3 consists of 13 residues. This chain's CDR3 is CASSFEGSGEQYF. The CDR3 DNA sequence: TGCGCCAGCAGCTTCGAGGGTTCAGGAGAGCAGTACTTC.

This clone was counted only a few times. V gene TRBV5-3 combines with J gene TRBJ2-7; tentatively, D is TRBD2 (5 bases). TRBV5-3 is an ORF, and what it does is uncertain. V was pared by 4 bases and J by 3 bases, with 11 bases between. The CDR3 is 13 amino acids. The CDR3 protein is CARSKGRDYEQYF. The CDR3 DNA reads TGTGCCAGAAGCAAAGGACGGGACTACGAGCAGTACTTC.